Listed below are T cell receptor beta chains from one sample, sequenced in a study of OX40 agonist ivuxolimab in advanced cancers. Produced via immunoSEQ multiplex PCR; TCRdb's table is partial and in-frame only. The sample includes around 56,000 clones, 70% to 90% of them seen just once. The source was CD4+ or CD8+ T cells sorted from blood, collected in a trial of the OX40 agonist ivuxolimab. The origin of the receptors is an adult with an advanced solid tumor such as melanoma, head and neck, liver or kidney cancer. Both conserved end residues are part of each CDR3. The D gene is left open where the match is weak. The size of a clone is reported for some rows only, either as once, few or many, or as a class for expanded clones.

CDR3nt: TGTGCCAGCAGTGAACGGCTTGGCAATCAGCCCCAGCATTTT
CDR3aa: CASSERLGNQPQHF
j_gene: TRBJ1-5
d_gene: NA
abundance: once
v_gene: TRBV6-4

CDR3nt: TGTGCCTGGAGTGTAATGACAGGTTTTAACACTGAAGCTTTCTTT
CDR3aa: CAWSVMTGFNTEAFF
j_gene: TRBJ1-1
d_gene: NA
abundance: NA
v_gene: TRBV30

CDR3nt: TGCGCCAGCAGCCCAACAGGGGCGTCTAATGAAAAACTGTTTTTT
CDR3aa: CASSPTGASNEKLFF
j_gene: TRBJ1-4
d_gene: TRBD1
abundance: few
v_gene: TRBV4-3

CDR3nt: TGTGCCAGCAGCGACCCCGGGAATACCTACGAGCAGTACTTC
CDR3aa: CASSDPGNTYEQYF
j_gene: TRBJ2-7
d_gene: NA
abundance: NA
v_gene: TRBV5-5

CDR3nt: TGTGCCAGCAGCCCTGAAAAAGCTTTCTTT
CDR3aa: CASSPEKAFF
j_gene: TRBJ1-1
d_gene: NA
abundance: NA
v_gene: TRBV7-1

CDR3nt: TGTGCCAGTAGTACCAGGGGAGGAGGGGATCAGCCCCAGCATTTT
CDR3aa: CASSTRGGGDQPQHF
j_gene: TRBJ1-5
d_gene: NA
abundance: NA
v_gene: TRBV19

CDR3nt: TGTGCCAGCAGCTTCTCTACGGAGGGACGAACTGAAGCTTTCTTT
CDR3aa: CASSFSTEGRTEAFF
j_gene: TRBJ1-1
d_gene: NA
abundance: NA
v_gene: TRBV9

CDR3nt: TGTGCCAGCAGCCAAAACCCCATCGGGCTCTACGAGCAGTACTTC
CDR3aa: CASSQNPIGLYEQYF
j_gene: TRBJ2-7
d_gene: NA
abundance: NA
v_gene: TRBV5-6

CDR3nt: TGTGCCAGTAGTATTTTCTCCCCTCGAAACTATGGCTACACCTTC
CDR3aa: CASSIFSPRNYGYTF
j_gene: TRBJ1-2
d_gene: NA
abundance: NA
v_gene: TRBV19

CDR3nt: TGTGCCAGCAGCTTACCCCCAGCGGGAGGGTGGGAGCAGTACTTC
CDR3aa: CASSLPPAGGWEQYF
j_gene: TRBJ2-7
d_gene: TRBD2
abundance: NA
v_gene: TRBV11-2

CDR3nt: TGCGCCAGCAGAAAGACAGGGGACTACGAGCAGTACTTC
CDR3aa: CASRKTGDYEQYF
j_gene: TRBJ2-7
d_gene: TRBD1
abundance: NA
v_gene: TRBV5-1

CDR3nt: TGTGCCAGCAGCCAAGATATGGGACTAGAGGCAGATACGCAGTATTTT
CDR3aa: CASSQDMGLEADTQYF
j_gene: TRBJ2-3
d_gene: TRBD2
abundance: NA
v_gene: TRBV4-2

CDR3nt: TGTGCCAGTAGTATAGCACTGAACACTGAAGCTTTCTTT
CDR3aa: CASSIALNTEAFF
j_gene: TRBJ1-1
d_gene: NA
abundance: NA
v_gene: TRBV19

CDR3nt: TGTGCCACCAGCACGCGAGGGATATTTAACTATGGCTACACCTTC
CDR3aa: CATSTRGIFNYGYTF
j_gene: TRBJ1-2
d_gene: NA
abundance: NA
v_gene: TRBV15

CDR3nt: TGTGCCAGCAGCGTTAGCGGGGGCTCCTACAATGAGCAGTTCTTC
CDR3aa: CASSVSGGSYNEQFF
j_gene: TRBJ2-1
d_gene: TRBD2
abundance: NA
v_gene: TRBV9

CDR3nt: TGTGCCAGCAGCCAGAGAAGACTAGCGGGAAGGGTTCAAGAGACCCAGTACTTC
CDR3aa: CASSQRRLAGRVQETQYF
j_gene: TRBJ2-5
d_gene: TRBD2
abundance: NA
v_gene: TRBV11-1

CDR3nt: TGTGCCAGCAGCGTAGAATCAGGGGTAAATGGCTACACCTTC
CDR3aa: CASSVESGVNGYTF
j_gene: TRBJ1-2
d_gene: NA
abundance: NA
v_gene: TRBV9

CDR3nt: TGTGCCTCATGGGGGGAGGACGAGTACGAGCAGTACTTC
CDR3aa: CASWGEDEYEQYF
j_gene: TRBJ2-7
d_gene: NA
abundance: NA
v_gene: TRBV28

CDR3nt: TGTGCCAGCAGCTTAGATCCGGGACAGGGGGAGGGTGGCTACACCTTC
CDR3aa: CASSLDPGQGEGGYTF
j_gene: TRBJ1-2
d_gene: TRBD1
abundance: few
v_gene: TRBV7-2

CDR3nt: TGCGCCAGTACCGGGACAGTCACAGATACGCAGTATTTT
CDR3aa: CASTGTVTDTQYF
j_gene: TRBJ2-3
d_gene: TRBD1
abundance: NA
v_gene: TRBV5-1

CDR3nt: TGTGCCAGCAGCAACCGGACAGGGAGGGGTGAACCTGAAGCTTTCTTT
CDR3aa: CASSNRTGRGEPEAFF
j_gene: TRBJ1-1
d_gene: TRBD1
abundance: NA
v_gene: TRBV5-6

CDR3nt: TGTGCCAGCAGTTTTAGCGGAGCTCAAGAGACCCAGTACTTC
CDR3aa: CASSFSGAQETQYF
j_gene: TRBJ2-5
d_gene: NA
abundance: NA
v_gene: TRBV28

CDR3nt: TGCGCCAGCAGCTTGGTGTCAGGGGGCGCGGATGGCTACACCTTC
CDR3aa: CASSLVSGGADGYTF
j_gene: TRBJ1-2
d_gene: TRBD1
abundance: NA
v_gene: TRBV5-1

CDR3nt: TGTGCCAGCAGTCCGGGTCATACCAATCAGCCCCAGCATTTT
CDR3aa: CASSPGHTNQPQHF
j_gene: TRBJ1-5
d_gene: NA
abundance: few
v_gene: TRBV6-5

CDR3nt: TGTGCCATCAGCCGGGACGGTGACACTGAAGCTTTCTTT
CDR3aa: CAISRDGDTEAFF
j_gene: TRBJ1-1
d_gene: NA
abundance: once
v_gene: TRBV10-3

CDR3nt: TGTGCCAGCACGGACAGGGATAAAGCTTTCTTT
CDR3aa: CASTDRDKAFF
j_gene: TRBJ1-1
d_gene: TRBD1
abundance: few
v_gene: TRBV6-5